Reported below is one T cell receptor (beta chain). The clone's antigen remains unknown. There are no base qualities to consult, and no much larger clone falls within one base. The entry originates in a study of blood T cell repertoires in COVID-19 (TCRdb year 2020). Study-level background: The collaborator samples originated in the United States, Italy and Spain and spanned the acute and convalescent phases of COVID-19. Samples came from the ongoing ImmuneRACE study (first 160 participants) plus 1,254 subjects from 6 global collaborators. The repertoires were released in a freely available public database meant as a resource for research on the immune response to SARS-CoV-2. Sample metadata almost always included a de-identified subject ID, COVID-19 status, age in years and sex. HLA class I and class II types, where available, came from metadata supplied by the sample provider rather than from assay-based typing. The material from the prospective study consisted of cDNA or gDNA derived from T cells, B-cell-depleted T cells, or PBMCs. Deeply sampled blood TCRbeta repertoires from subjects exposed to, actively infected with, or recovered from COVID-19 were included in the dataset.

Whole blood was collected in K2EDTA tubes by collaborating institutions according to the institutions' own protocols. For TCRbeta analysis, collaborators shipped samples in one of three forms: frozen whole blood, isolated PBMCs, or DNA extracted from either of those sample types. The immunoSEQ Assay, a bias-controlled multiplex PCR, was used to amplify TCRbeta CDR3 regions from genomic DNA. Concerning the study's data processing: The number of nucleated cells in each sample was estimated by amplification of reference gene primers within the assay. Sequence reads were collapsed and filtered to measure the absolute abundance of every unique TCRbeta CDR3 rearrangement. For each sample, productive Simpson clonality was calculated as the square root of Simpson's diversity index over productive rearrangements. This is the immuneACCESS table as TCRdb keeps it, with only in-frame sequences that have V and J called. A part of the clones is gone; compared with another copy, unresolved V genes explain less than half, and the rest is unexplained. From that table come the V and J calls and clone size; the DNA was used to work out D and trimming. Across this sample there are some 120,000 clones, with about 85% seen only once. Roughly 1.8% of the sample is taken by the ten largest.

V loses 5 bases, J loses 0 bases, and the germline ends lie 20 bases apart. Spanning cysteine to phenylalanine, the CDR3 consists of 18 amino acids. Only CDR3 DNA remains: 54 bases, in frame from the first base. CDR1 is given as SGHVS and CDR2 as FNYEAQ, both from the germline V gene. Points the paper makes about the study in general: Clinical and demographic metadata were provided uncurated, with the amount varying by source and participant.

This sequence was found in a man between 65 and 85 years old with acute or convalescent COVID-19. The sequenced sample was peripheral blood. This sequence uses TRBV7-6 and TRBJ1-3, with a weak D call of TRBD1 (5 bases match). The CDR3 reads as follows: CASSPSSRQFFSGNTIYF. Read as DNA, the sequence is TGTGCCAGCAGCCCAAGCAGTCGACAGTTCTTCTCTGGAAACACCATATATTTT.